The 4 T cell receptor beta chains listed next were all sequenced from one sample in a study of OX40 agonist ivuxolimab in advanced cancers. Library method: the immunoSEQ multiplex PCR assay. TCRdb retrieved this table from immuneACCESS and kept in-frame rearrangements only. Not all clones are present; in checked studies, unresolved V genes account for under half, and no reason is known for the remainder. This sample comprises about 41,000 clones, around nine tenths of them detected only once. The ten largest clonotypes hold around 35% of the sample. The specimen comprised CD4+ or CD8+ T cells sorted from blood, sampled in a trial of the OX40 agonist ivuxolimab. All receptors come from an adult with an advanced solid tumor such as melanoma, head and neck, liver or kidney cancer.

The CDR3 here is CASSILAGLSYEQYF. CDR3 sequence (DNA): TGTGCCAGTAGTATTTTGGCGGGTCTGTCCTACGAGCAGTACTTC. This chain links TRBV19 with TRBJ2-7, with D possibly TRBD2 on 5 matching bases. Germline assignment: CDR1 LNHDA and CDR2 SQIVND (reference sequence). The V and J ends lost 3 bases and 1 base respectively, with 13 bases between them. CDR3 size: 15 residues.

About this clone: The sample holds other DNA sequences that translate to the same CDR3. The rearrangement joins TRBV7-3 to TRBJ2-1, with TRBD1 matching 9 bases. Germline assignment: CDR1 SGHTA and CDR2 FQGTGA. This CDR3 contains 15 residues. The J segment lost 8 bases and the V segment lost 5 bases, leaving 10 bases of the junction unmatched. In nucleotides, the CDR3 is TGTGCCAGCAGCCTCACAGGGGGCCTAGGAGATGAGCAGTTCTTC. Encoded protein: CASSLTGGLGDEQFF.

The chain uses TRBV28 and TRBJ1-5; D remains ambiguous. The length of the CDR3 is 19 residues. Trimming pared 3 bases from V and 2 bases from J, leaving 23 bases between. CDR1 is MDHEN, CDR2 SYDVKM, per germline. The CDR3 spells CASSFNPAGGILGNQPQHF. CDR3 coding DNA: TGTGCCAGCAGTTTTAACCCAGCAGGCGGGATATTGGGCAATCAGCCCCAGCATTTT.

CDR3: CASSLGQPSSTDTQYF. DNA for the CDR3: TGTGCCAGCAGCTTGGGACAGCCCTCTAGCACAGATACGCAGTATTTT. The rearrangement uses TRBV7-3 and TRBJ2-3, with 7 bases aligning to TRBD1. CDR1 is SGHTA and CDR2 is FQGTGA in the germline V gene. The CDR3 is made up of 16 amino acids. V was clipped by 3 bases and J by 0 bases; unmatched bases: 6.